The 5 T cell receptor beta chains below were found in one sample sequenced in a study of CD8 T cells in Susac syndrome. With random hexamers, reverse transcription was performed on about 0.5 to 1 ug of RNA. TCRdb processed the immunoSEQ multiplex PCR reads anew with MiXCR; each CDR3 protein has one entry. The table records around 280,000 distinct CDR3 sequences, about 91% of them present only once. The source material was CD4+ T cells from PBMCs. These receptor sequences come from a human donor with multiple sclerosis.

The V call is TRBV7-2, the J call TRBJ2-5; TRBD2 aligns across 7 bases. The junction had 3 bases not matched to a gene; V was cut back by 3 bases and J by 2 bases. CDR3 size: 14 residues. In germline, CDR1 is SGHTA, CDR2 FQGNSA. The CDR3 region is CASSFPAGQETQYF. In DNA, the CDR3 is TGTGCCAGCAGCTTCCCAGCGGGGCAAGAGACCCAGTACTTC.

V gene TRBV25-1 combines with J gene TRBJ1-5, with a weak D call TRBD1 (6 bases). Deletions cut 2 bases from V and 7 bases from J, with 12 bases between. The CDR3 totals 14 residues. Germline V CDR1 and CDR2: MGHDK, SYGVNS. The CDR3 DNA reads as TGTGCCAGCAGTGAAGGGGAGGGGGTGCAGCCCCAGCATTTT. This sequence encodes CASSEGEGVQPQHF.

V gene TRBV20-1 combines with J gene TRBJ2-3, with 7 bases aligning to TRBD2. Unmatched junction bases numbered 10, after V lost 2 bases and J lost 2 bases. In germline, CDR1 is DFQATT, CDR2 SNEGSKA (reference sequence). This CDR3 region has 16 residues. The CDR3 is CSARRAGTTNTDTQYF. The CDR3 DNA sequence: TGCAGTGCTAGACGGGCCGGGACTACAAACACAGATACGCAGTATTTT.

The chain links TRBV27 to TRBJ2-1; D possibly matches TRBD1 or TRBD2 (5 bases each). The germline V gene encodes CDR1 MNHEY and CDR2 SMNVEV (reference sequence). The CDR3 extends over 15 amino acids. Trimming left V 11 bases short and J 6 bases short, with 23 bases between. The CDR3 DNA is TGTGCCGCCAAGGACGGGGACGCCGATCTCAATGAGCAGTTCTTC. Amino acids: CAAKDGDADLNEQFF.

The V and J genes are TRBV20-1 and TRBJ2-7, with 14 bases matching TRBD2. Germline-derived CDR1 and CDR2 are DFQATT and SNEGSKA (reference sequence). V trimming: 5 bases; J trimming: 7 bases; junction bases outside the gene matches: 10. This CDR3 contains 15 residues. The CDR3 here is CSALPGLAGVSEQYF. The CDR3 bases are TGCAGTGCTCTTCCGGGACTAGCGGGAGTAAGTGAGCAGTACTTC.